One sample yielded the 32 T cell receptor beta chains listed below, sequenced in a study of blood T cell repertoires in COVID-19. Profiled with immunoSEQ multiplex PCR; TCRdb holds only in-frame clones, not every one. Of 95,000 to 150,000 clones detected, under 90% appear once; the ten largest clones hold 4.5%. The specimen sequenced was peripheral blood. All receptors derive from a woman in her 70s with acute or convalescent COVID-19.

The V and J genes are TRBV5-1 and TRBJ2-2; TRBD1 matches at 10 bases. The CDR3 has 15 residues. J gave up 5 bases and V 4 bases, and 5 bases lay outside the gene matches. Germline assignment: CDR1 SGHRS and CDR2 YFSETQ. CDR3 DNA: TGCGCCAGCAGCACCGGGACAGGGGAGACCGGGGAGCTGTTTTTT. This sequence encodes CASSTGTGETGELFF.

In its sample, this clone was seen many times. The junction differs from germline at one of its ends, possibly a read error. V gene TRBV4-3 combines with J gene TRBJ1-2; 8 bases are shared with TRBD1. Germline values: CDR1 LGHNA, CDR2 YSLEER. The CDR3 has 13 amino acids. The chain's CDR3 is CASSQEPAGTGLF. In DNA, the CDR3 is TGCGCCAGCAGCCAAGAACCCGCCGGGACAGGCCTCTTC.

The chain carries TRBV9 and TRBJ1-2; D possibly corresponds to TRBD1 (5 bases). This CDR3 has 14 residues. Trimming removed 2 bases from V and 4 bases from J, with 12 bases in between. Germline-derived CDR1 and CDR2 are SGDLS and YYNGEE. The CDR3 sequence is CASSVGDSSYGYTF. CDR3 nucleotide sequence: TGTGCCAGCAGCGTGGGTGACAGTTCCTATGGCTACACCTTC.

This chain connects TRBV7-8 to TRBJ1-4; tentative D call: TRBD1 (5 bases). V lost 4 bases, J lost 7 bases, and 28 bases lay in between. CDR1 and CDR2 (germline): SGHVS, FQNEAQ. The CDR3 has 19 residues. The chain's CDR3 is CASSSGGPQAGNVREKLFF. CDR3 coding DNA: TGTGCCAGCAGCTCGGGTGGCCCACAGGCCGGTAACGTTCGTGAAAAACTGTTTTTT.

This chain connects TRBV6-5 to TRBJ2-2, with D possibly being TRBD2 (6 bases). Trimming took 11 bases from V and 7 from J, leaving 14 bases between them. CDR3 length equals 12 residues. Germline values: CDR1 MNHEY, CDR2 SVGAGI. CDR3 nucleotides: TGTGCCTGGGGGGTAGAAGGCGGGGAGCTGTTTTTT. Its translation: CAWGVEGGELFF.

V gene TRBV5-4 combines with J gene TRBJ1-2, with 9 positions matching TRBD1. This CDR3 contains 15 residues. Germline values: CDR1 SGHNT, CDR2 YYREEE (reference sequence). Germline trimming cut 0 bases from V and 4 bases from J; bases unmatched to any gene: 4. The CDR3 DNA reads as TGTGCCAGCAGCTTGGGGATGACAGGGGGCTATGGCTACACCTTC. Translated, it gives CASSLGMTGGYGYTF.

The chain recombines TRBV7-9 with TRBJ1-3, with TRBD1 matching 7 bases. V was pared by 5 bases and J by 0 bases, with 7 bases of the junction left unmatched. CDR3 length: 16 amino acids. Germline V lookup: CDR1 SEHNR, CDR2 FQNEAQ (reference sequence). CDR3 sequence reads: CASSRDSVSSGNTIYF. The CDR3 DNA reads TGTGCCAGCAGCCGGGACAGTGTCAGCTCTGGAAACACCATATATTTT. Drawing the rest from reference TRBV7-9 and TRBJ1-3, the complete variable domain is DTGVSQNPRHKITKRGQNVTFRCDPISEHNRLYWYRQTLGQGPEFLTYFQNEAQLEKSRLLSDRFSAERPKGSFSTLEIQRTEQGDSAMYLCASSRDSVSSGNTIYFGEGSWLTVV.

Here the CDR3 reads CASTDTGFGSPLHF. The CDR3 coding sequence is TGTGCCAGCACCGACACAGGGTTTGGTTCACCCCTCCACTTT. This chain links TRBV6-5 with TRBJ1-6, with TRBD1 as a possible D gene (6 bases). The CDR3 is 14 amino acids. V shed 7 bases and J shed 9 bases, with 16 bases lying between them. CDR1 and CDR2 (germline): MNHEY, SVGAGI.

The rearrangement uses TRBV27 and TRBJ2-7, with 7 positions matching TRBD1. The junction had 8 bases not matched to a gene; V was cut back by 6 bases and J by 6 bases. CDR1 MNHEY and CDR2 SMNVEV come from the germline V gene (reference sequence). The CDR3 runs 13 residues. The CDR3 nucleotides read TGTGCCAGCAGAGATACAGGGGCGGGCGAGCAGTACTTC. The encoded protein is CASRDTGAGEQYF.

CDR3 protein: CASSLRTGALNTEAFF. The CDR3 DNA reads as TGTGCCAGCAGCCTCCGGACAGGCGCTTTGAACACTGAAGCTTTCTTT. The chain links TRBV3-1 (or the pseudogene TRBV3-2) to TRBJ1-1, with 7 bases lining up with TRBD1. The germline V gene has CDR1 LGHDT and CDR2 YNNKEL (reference sequence). V trimming: 4 bases; J trimming: 0 bases; junction bases outside the gene matches: 8. This CDR3 comprises 16 residues.

This clone was counted once. The chain combines TRBV10-3 with TRBJ2-5; 7 bases map to TRBD1. The germline gives CDR1 ENHRY, CDR2 SYGVKD. CDR3 length: 15 residues. J was trimmed by 5 bases and V by 6 bases; bases with no gene match: 12. The CDR3 sequence: CAISPGQSDGETQYF. Here the CDR3 DNA reads TGTGCCATCAGCCCGGGACAGTCGGACGGGGAGACCCAGTACTTC.

The J gene is TRBJ1-2, the V gene TRBV19; tentatively, D is TRBD1 (6 bases). There are 13 residues in the CDR3. Trimming stripped 6 bases from V and 5 bases from J, with 13 bases between. CDR1 LNHDA and CDR2 SQIVND come from the germline V gene (reference sequence). Here the CDR3 DNA reads TGTGCCAGTAGACCCAGGGGACAATATGGCTACACCTTC. This encodes CASRPRGQYGYTF.

CDR3 nucleotides: TGTGCCAGCTCACCCGGGACAGGGGAAGACTATGGCTACACCTTC. Protein: CASSPGTGEDYGYTF. This chain connects TRBV18 to TRBJ1-2; TRBD1 matches at 10 bases. The V and J ends lost 3 bases and 3 bases, in that order; junction bases with no gene match: 4. The CDR3 is made up of 15 amino acids. Germline V gives CDR1 KGHSH, CDR2 LQKENI.

V usage is TRBV19 and J usage is TRBJ1-3; weak D call: TRBD1 (5 bases). The CDR3 spans 17 residues. Germline assignment: CDR1 LNHDA and CDR2 SQIVND (reference sequence). V lost 7 bases, J lost 0 bases, and 19 bases lay in between. The CDR3 nucleotides are TGTGCCAGTATAAGATCGCGGGGGATAAGCTCTGGAAACACCATATATTTT. This codes for CASIRSRGISSGNTIYF.

This sequence joins TRBV27 and TRBJ1-1, with 9 bases matching TRBD1. Germline assignment: CDR1 MNHEY and CDR2 SMNVEV (reference sequence). This CDR3 region has 14 residues. V was pared by 3 bases and J by 10 bases, with 9 bases of the junction left unmatched. CDR3 amino acids: CASSFLSGTGTAFF. As DNA, the CDR3 is TGTGCCAGCAGTTTCCTCTCCGGGACAGGGACAGCTTTCTTT.

V usage is TRBV6-5 and J usage is TRBJ1-3; the D gene is possibly TRBD1 (5 bases). The germline V and J ends were trimmed by 0 bases and 0 bases, with 9 bases remaining between them. The CDR3 runs to 16 residues. CDR1 is MNHEY and CDR2 is SVGAGI in the germline V gene. CDR3 in amino acids: CASSYSYRSSGNTIYF. CDR3 nucleotides: TGTGCCAGCAGTTACTCGTACAGGTCCTCTGGAAACACCATATATTTT.

This clone was detected a few times. The chain combines TRBV19 with TRBJ1-5; maybe TRBD1 (6 bases). This CDR3 has 14 residues. Trimming cost V 6 bases and J 7 bases, with 16 bases left between them. Per germline, CDR1 LNHDA and CDR2 SQIVND (reference sequence). DNA for the CDR3: TGTGCCAGTAGCGAAACAGGGAGTCGGCAGCCCCAGCATTTT. It encodes CASSETGSRQPQHF.

CDR3 region: CASSRGTGSTEAFF. The CDR3 DNA is TGTGCCAGCTCACGGGGGACAGGGAGCACTGAAGCTTTCTTT. The rearrangement joins TRBV18 to TRBJ1-1; 9 bases are shared with TRBD1. Unmatched junction bases numbered 4, after V lost 4 bases and J lost 4 bases. The V gene's germline CDR1 is KGHSH and CDR2 LQKENI. The CDR3 is made up of 14 amino acids.

V is TRBV12-3 or TRBV12-4 and J is TRBJ1-1; no reliable D call. V gave up 3 bases and J gave up 6 bases, with 8 bases separating them. The length of the CDR3 is 12 residues. Here the CDR3 reads CASSFSGPEAFF. The CDR3 DNA follows: TGTGCCAGCAGTTTCAGTGGCCCTGAAGCTTTCTTT.

The V and J genes are TRBV10-3 and TRBJ2-6; a weak D match, TRBD1 (5 bases). Germline CDR1 is ENHRY and CDR2 is SYGVKD. The CDR3 covers 16 residues. V was clipped by 6 bases and J by 0 bases, with 12 bases between them. CDR3 DNA sequence: TGTGCCATCAGCTCAGACGACAGCTCTGGGGCCAACGTCCTGACTTTC. This translates into CAISSDDSSGANVLTF.

The chain recombines TRBV24-1 with TRBJ2-1; 7 nucleotides align to TRBD1. V shed 9 bases and J 7 bases; nucleotides not matched to a gene: 14. Germline assignment: CDR1 KGHDR and CDR2 SFDVKD. The CDR3 runs 15 residues. CDR3 amino acids: CATSRKGAHDNEQFF. DNA for the CDR3: TGTGCCACCTCCCGAAAGGGGGCTCATGATAATGAGCAGTTCTTC.

To note about this clone: This sample includes further DNA sequences coding for the same CDR3. The gene calls are TRBV25-1 and TRBJ1-5, with TRBD1 matching over 7 bases. The CDR3 sequence is 14 residues long. Germline loops: CDR1 MGHDK, CDR2 SYGVNS. V lost 3 bases to trimming and J lost 3 bases; unmatched junction nucleotides: 2. The CDR3 nucleotides read TGTGCCAGCAGTGAGACAGGGTTCAATCAGCCCCAGCATTTT. Its translation is CASSETGFNQPQHF.

This sequence joins TRBV6-4 and TRBJ2-2; a weak D match, TRBD1 (5 bases). Germline CDR1 and CDR2: MRHNA and SNTAGT. V gave up 0 bases and J gave up 7 bases, with 6 bases separating them. The CDR3 has 13 residues. CDR3 protein: CASSDSGHGELFF. CDR3 coding DNA: TGTGCCAGCAGTGACTCGGGGCACGGGGAGCTGTTTTTT.

V and J are TRBV2 and TRBJ2-7; tentative D call: TRBD1 (5 bases). The CDR3 totals 14 residues. With 4 bases removed from V and 1 base from J, the gap between germline ends came to 11 bases. CDR1 is SNHLY and CDR2 is FYNNEI in the germline V gene. The CDR3 DNA reads TGTGCCAGCAGTGCACTCAGACAGTCCTACGAGCAGTACGTC. Protein product: CASSALRQSYEQYV.

This chain connects TRBV2 to TRBJ1-2; D ambiguous. The CDR3 has 13 residues. The V end was cut by 5 bases, the J end by 2 bases, with 9 bases between. CDR1 SNHLY and CDR2 FYNNEI come from the germline V gene. CDR3 nucleotide sequence: TGTGCCAGCAGTCCAGGCAGAAACTATGGCTACACCTTC. It codes for CASSPGRNYGYTF.

This clone was seen only a few times. The chain has TRBV19 and TRBJ1-1; TRBD1 aligns across 9 bases. The CDR3 has 16 residues. Germline V gene lookup returns CDR1 LNHDA and CDR2 SQIVND (reference sequence). V lost 5 bases to trimming and J lost 4 bases; unmatched junction nucleotides: 11. CDR3 amino acids: CASSQGQGTPSTEAFF. The CDR3 DNA sequence: TGTGCCAGTAGTCAAGGACAGGGGACCCCGAGCACTGAAGCTTTCTTT.

In this sample, this clone turned up once. The V and J genes are TRBV7-2 and TRBJ2-4, with a possible D match to TRBD1 (6 bases). V lost 6 bases, J lost 5 bases, and 11 bases lay in between. This CDR3 has 13 amino acids. CDR1 and CDR2 (germline): SGHTA, FQGNSA. CDR3 sequence reads: CASRPAGENIQYF. The CDR3 coding sequence is TGTGCCAGCAGGCCGGCAGGGGAAAACATTCAGTACTTC.

The J gene is TRBJ2-7, the V gene TRBV14, with D possibly matching TRBD1 (5 bases). Trimming pared 2 bases from V and 4 bases from J, leaving 12 bases between. Per germline, CDR1 SGHDN and CDR2 FVKESK. The CDR3 runs to 14 residues. In DNA form, the CDR3 reads TGTGCCAGCAGCCAAAGACAGATCGTATACGAGCAGTACTTC. It encodes CASSQRQIVYEQYF. The full variable domain, with the rest looked up from reference TRBV14 and TRBJ2-7, is EAGVTQFPSHSVIEKGQTVTLRCDPISGHDNLYWYRRVMGKEIKFLLHFVKESKQDESGMPNNRFLAERTGGTYSTLKVQPAELEDSGVYFCASSQRQIVYEQYFGPGTRLTVT.

V and J are TRBV19 and TRBJ1-2, with TRBD1 matching over 7 bases. The length of the CDR3 is 16 residues. Germline CDR1 and CDR2: LNHDA and SQIVND (reference sequence). The V and J ends lost 5 bases and 6 bases, in that order; junction bases with no gene match: 15. Here the CDR3 DNA reads TGTGCCAGTAGTCTTTTGGCCGACAGGGCGGTGGATGGCTACACCTTC. It codes for CASSLLADRAVDGYTF.

The chain recombines TRBV4-1 with TRBJ2-1, with TRBD1 matching over 7 bases. CDR3 size: 16 residues. Germline assignment: CDR1 MGHRA and CDR2 YSYEKL. The V segment lost 4 bases and the J segment 4 bases; nucleotides outside the gene matches: 10. The CDR3 DNA reads TGCGCCAGCAGCCGCAGCCTAGGGGGCGAATACAATGAGCAGTTCTTC. Its translation: CASSRSLGGEYNEQFF.

The chain uses TRBV4-3 and TRBJ2-3; the D is unclear. The V end lost 1 base, the J end lost 7 bases, and 9 bases lay between the germline ends. Germline V gives CDR1 LGHNA, CDR2 YSLEER. The CDR3 has 13 residues. The CDR3 bases are TGCGCCAGCAGCCAAGCCGGAGAGAATACGCAGTATTTT. As protein: CASSQAGENTQYF.

The chain combines TRBV6-6 with TRBJ1-1, with D possibly TRBD1 on 5 matching bases. The V gene lost 5 bases and the J gene lost 0 bases, with 7 bases spanning the gap. Germline loops: CDR1 MNHNY, CDR2 SVGAGI (reference sequence). This CDR3 contains 13 residues. The CDR3 spells CASSTGMNTEAFF. The DNA for the CDR3 is TGTGCCAGCAGTACAGGAATGAACACTGAAGCTTTCTTT.